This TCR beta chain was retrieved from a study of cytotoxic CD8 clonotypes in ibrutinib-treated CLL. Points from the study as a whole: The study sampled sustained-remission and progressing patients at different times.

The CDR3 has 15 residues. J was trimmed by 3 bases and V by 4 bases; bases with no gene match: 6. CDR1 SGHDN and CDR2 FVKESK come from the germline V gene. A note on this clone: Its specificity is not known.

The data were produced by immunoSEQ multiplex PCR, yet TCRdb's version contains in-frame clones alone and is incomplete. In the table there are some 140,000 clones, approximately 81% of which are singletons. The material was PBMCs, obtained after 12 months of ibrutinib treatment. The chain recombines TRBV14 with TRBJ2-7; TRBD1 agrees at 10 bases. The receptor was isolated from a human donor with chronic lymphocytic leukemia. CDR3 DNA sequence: TGTGCCAGCAGCCTTGGGACAGGGGTGAACTACGAGCAGTACTTC. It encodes CASSLGTGVNYEQYF. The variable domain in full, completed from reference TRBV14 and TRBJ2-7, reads EAGVTQFPSHSVIEKGQTVTLRCDPISGHDNLYWYRRVMGKEIKFLLHFVKESKQDESGMPNNRFLAERTGGTYSTLKVQPAELEDSGVYFCASSLGTGVNYEQYFGPGTRLTVT.